Below are 22 T cell receptor beta chains sequenced from a single sample in a study of early T cells in non-severe SARS-CoV-2 infection. TCRdb used MiXCR to reprocess the 5' RACE reads, holding one entry per CDR3 protein. Of about 49,000 distinct CDR3 sequences listed, more than 5.5% are singletons. The source material was whole blood, sampled at baseline. Every receptor here comes from an adult who was a healthcare worker with PCR-confirmed SARS-CoV-2 infection or an uninfected control (not recorded which).

This clonotype appeared a few times. V is TRBV7-6 and J is TRBJ2-7; D not certain. Germline CDR1 and CDR2: SGHVS and FNYEAQ. The V gene lost 1 base and the J gene lost 2 bases, with 9 bases spanning the gap. There are 14 residues in the CDR3. The CDR3 here is CASSLGAATYEQYF. CDR3 in DNA: TGTGCCAGCAGCTTAGGTGCAGCAACCTACGAGCAGTACTTC. The full variable domain, completed using reference TRBV7-6 and TRBJ2-7, is GAGVSQSPRYKVTKRGQDVALRCDPISGHVSLYWYRQALGQGPEFLTYFNYEAQQDKSGLPNDRFSAERPEGSISTLTIQRTEQRDSAMYRCASSLGAATYEQYFGPGTRLTVT.

The chain employs TRBV5-6 and TRBJ2-3; D possibly corresponds to TRBD2 (6 bases). V lost 4 bases and J lost 0, with 15 bases in between. This CDR3 is 16 amino acids long. Looked up from germline, CDR1 is SGHDT and CDR2 is YYEEEE. The CDR3 DNA sequence: TGTGCCAGCAGCCCAGCCGGGACTTTTAGCACAGATACGCAGTATTTT. Translation: CASSPAGTFSTDTQYF. The full variable domain, in which reference TRBV5-6 and TRBJ2-3 provide the parts outside the CDR3, is DAGVTQSPTHLIKTRGQQVTLRCSPKSGHDTVSWYQQALGQGPQFIFQYYEEEERQRGNFPDRFSGHQFPNYSSELNVNALLLGDSALYLCASSPAGTFSTDTQYFGPGTRLTVL.

This clonotype was observed at least ten times. The chain combines TRBV7-8 with TRBJ1-2; D is uncertain. Trimming left V 1 base short and J 5 bases short, with 14 bases between. Germline V CDR1 and CDR2: SGHVS, FQNEAQ. The CDR3 sequence is 15 residues long. DNA of the CDR3: TGTGCCAGCAGCTTAGGGGCGTCAGCAAGTTATGGCTACACCTTC. Protein sequence: CASSLGASASYGYTF. The whole variable domain, filled in from reference TRBV7-8 and TRBJ1-2, reads GAGVSQSPRYKVAKRGQDVALRCDPISGHVSLFWYQQALGQGPEFLTYFQNEAQLDKSGLPSDRFFAERPEGSVSTLKIQRTQQEDSAVYLCASSLGASASYGYTFGSGTRLTVV.

This clonotype was counted at least ten times. The J gene is TRBJ2-6, the V gene TRBV7-8; weak D call: TRBD1 (5 bases). This CDR3 is 19 amino acids long. Trimming stripped 2 bases from V and 0 bases from J, with 17 bases between. Germline V CDR1 and CDR2: SGHVS, FQNEAQ. CDR3 in DNA: TGTGCCAGCAGCTTAAGCCAGCAGGGTGTAAGCTCTGGGGCCAACGTCCTGACTTTC. Translating it yields CASSLSQQGVSSGANVLTF.

Ten or more counts support this clonotype. V gene TRBV7-9 combines with J gene TRBJ1-6, with TRBD1 matching over 7 bases. V lost 2 bases and J lost 9; bases outside the gene matches: 7. This CDR3 comprises 15 residues. Looked up from germline, CDR1 is SEHNR and CDR2 is FQNEAQ (reference sequence). In DNA form, the CDR3 reads TGTGCCAGCAGCTTATCTACAGGGGTAGGTTCACCCCTCCACTTT. Translated: CASSLSTGVGSPLHF.

This clonotype was detected a few times. This sequence joins TRBV24-1 and TRBJ1-2, with D tentatively TRBD1 (5 bases). The CDR3 is made up of 16 amino acids. Germline V gene lookup returns CDR1 KGHDR and CDR2 SFDVKD. The V and J ends lost 3 bases and 5 bases respectively, with 18 bases between them. The CDR3 region has the DNA TGTGCCACCAGTGATCGTTTAGGGGACTTAGGGTATGGCTACACCTTC. Translated: CATSDRLGDLGYGYTF.

This clonotype was seen ten or more times. The chain uses TRBV3-1 and TRBJ1-1, with TRBD1 matching over 11 bases. Looked up from germline, CDR1 is LGHDT and CDR2 is YNNKEL (reference sequence). The CDR3 consists of 19 residues. V gave up 0 bases and J gave up 3 bases; unmatched junction bases: 12. In DNA form, the CDR3 reads TGTGCCAGCAGCCAAGATCGAGGGGGGACAGGGGGTTTCTACACTGAAGCTTTCTTT. Translating gives CASSQDRGGTGGFYTEAFF.

This clonotype was observed many times. This chain uses TRBV7-9 with TRBJ1-5; maybe TRBD1 (5 bases). Looked up from germline, CDR1 is SEHNR and CDR2 is FQNEAQ (reference sequence). The length of the CDR3 is 16 residues. Trimming took off 5 bases at V and 6 bases at J, with 20 bases between the two ends. This CDR3 reads CASSHWGRGESQPQHF. CDR3 in DNA: TGTGCCAGCAGCCACTGGGGCCGAGGGGAAAGTCAGCCCCAGCATTTT.

This clonotype was observed at least ten times. J is TRBJ1-4 and V is TRBV20-1; D not certain. CDR3 size: 14 residues. Germline CDR1 DFQATT, CDR2 SNEGSKA (reference sequence). Trimming took off 6 bases at V and 8 bases at J, with 19 bases between the two ends. The CDR3 loop reads CSATRPGSGEKLFF. The CDR3 region has the DNA TGCAGTGCCACCCGACCCGGGTCCGGGGAAAAACTGTTTTTT.

The sample holds a few counts of this clonotype. V and J are TRBV6-2 or TRBV6-3 and TRBJ2-7, with 8 bases aligning to TRBD1. This CDR3 comprises 12 residues. Per the germline V gene, CDR1 is MNHEY and CDR2 is SVGEGT. V lost 8 bases to trimming and J lost 3 bases; unmatched junction nucleotides: 3. CDR3 amino acids: CASHRGDYEQYF. The CDR3 DNA sequence: TGTGCCAGCCACAGGGGGGACTACGAGCAGTACTTC.

This clonotype was seen repeatedly, ten times or more. CDR3 residues: CASSLAGSGANVLTF. The CDR3 DNA is TGTGCCAGCAGCTTAGCTGGGTCTGGGGCCAACGTCCTGACTTTC. This chain joins TRBV7-9 and TRBJ2-6; D not certain. Germline V CDR1 and CDR2: SEHNR, FQNEAQ (reference sequence). The CDR3 contains 15 residues. The V end lost 0 bases, the J end lost 1 base, and 4 bases lay between the germline ends.

V gene TRBV3-2 combines with J gene TRBJ2-1; TRBD1 reflects the table's D call only, with no check against the DNA. TRBV3-2 is noted as a pseudogene. The CDR3 is 15 amino acids. DNA of the CDR3: TGTGCCAGCAGCCAAGATGGAACAGGATTGAATGAGCAGTTCTTC. Translated, it gives CASSQDGTGLNEQFF.

This clonotype occurred a few times. The chain joins TRBV12-3 or TRBV12-4 to TRBJ1-5; 8 nucleotides line up with TRBD1. After removal of 3 bases from V and 5 bases from J, the junction contained 3 bases not matched to a gene. This CDR3 region has 14 residues. Here the CDR3 DNA reads TGTGCCAGCAGTTTTGGGACAGGACATCAGCCCCAGCATTTT. It yields the protein CASSFGTGHQPQHF.

This clonotype was seen many times. The chain couples TRBV7-9 to TRBJ1-2; unclear D gene. The CDR3 totals 21 residues. Trimming left V 1 base short and J 8 bases short, with 35 bases between. In germline, CDR1 is SEHNR, CDR2 FQNEAQ (reference sequence). The CDR3 protein is CASSLVYGSSSERDVVMGYTF. CDR3 sequence (DNA): TGTGCCAGCAGCTTAGTATATGGTTCCTCCTCCGAGCGCGATGTAGTTATGGGCTACACCTTC.

This clonotype was seen at least ten times. The rearrangement joins TRBV12-3 or TRBV12-4 to TRBJ2-6; no firm D call. The CDR3 is made up of 12 amino acids. V dropped 7 bases and J dropped 3 bases, with 4 bases sitting between them. This chain's CDR3 is CASIFGANVLTF. In nucleotides, the CDR3 is TGTGCCAGCATTTTTGGGGCCAACGTCCTGACTTTC.

This clonotype showed up many times. The V gene is TRBV6-5, the J gene TRBJ2-5; D gene unclear. V lost 4 bases to trimming and J lost 2 bases, with 17 bases between them. The germline CDR1 and CDR2 sequences are MNHEY and SVGAGI. The CDR3 extends over 16 amino acids. CDR3 sequence: CASSSPSRGMQETQYF. The DNA of the CDR3 is TGTGCCAGCAGTTCCCCGAGTAGAGGCATGCAAGAGACCCAGTACTTC.

This clonotype has a count of ten or more. This rearrangement joins TRBV6-2 or TRBV6-3 to TRBJ2-7, with 10 bases lining up with TRBD1. The J segment lost 5 bases and the V segment lost 0 bases, leaving 13 bases of the junction unmatched. This CDR3 is 18 amino acids long. CDR1 and CDR2 from the germline V gene are MNHEY and SVGEGT. DNA for the CDR3: TGTGCCAGCAGTTACTCGACGGGCCGGGACAGGGGAAAGAACGAGCAGTACTTC. Translation: CASSYSTGRDRGKNEQYF.

This clonotype was counted only a few times. The V call is TRBV20-1, the J call TRBJ2-2; 7 nucleotides agree with TRBD1. V dropped 8 bases and J dropped 2; count of bases not matched to a gene: 11. The germline gives CDR1 DFQATT, CDR2 SNEGSKA (reference sequence). The CDR3 contains 15 residues. The CDR3 DNA is TGCAGTCCACTTAAGGGACAGACTAACACCGGGGAGCTGTTTTTT. Translated, it gives CSPLKGQTNTGELFF.

This clonotype was observed a few times. The rearrangement links TRBV2 to TRBJ2-3; TRBD2 matches at 13 bases. CDR1 and CDR2 (germline): SNHLY, FYNNEI. The CDR3 consists of 16 residues. After removal of 7 bases from V and 6 bases from J, the junction contained 10 bases not matched to a gene. The CDR3 DNA reads TGTGCCAGCAACGGACTAGCGGGGGCCAGCTTCGATACGCAGTATTTT. This sequence encodes CASNGLAGASFDTQYF. Using reference TRBV2 and TRBJ2-3 for the parts outside the CDR3, the full variable domain is EPEVTQTPSHQVTQMGQEVILRCVPISNHLYFYWYRQILGQKVEFLVSFYNNEISEKSEIFDDQFSVERPDGSNFTLKIRSTKLEDSAMYFCASNGLAGASFDTQYFGPGTRLTVL.

This clonotype was found many times. V gene TRBV7-2 combines with J gene TRBJ2-4; D may be TRBD1 (6 bases). This CDR3 is built from 15 residues. The ends were cut back, 5 bases at V and 5 bases at J, with 16 bases in the middle. The germline V gene has CDR1 SGHTA and CDR2 FQGNSA. CDR3 protein: CASSPAWGPQNIQYF. The CDR3 nucleotides are TGTGCCAGCAGCCCCGCTTGGGGGCCCCAAAACATTCAGTACTTC.

This clonotype was observed at least ten times. The chain joins TRBV6-5 to TRBJ1-2; D is uncertain. Germline V gives CDR1 MNHEY, CDR2 SVGAGI. This CDR3 has 17 amino acids. Trimming left V 0 bases short and J 6 bases short, with 20 bases between. This CDR3 reads CASSYSNPIKTRNGYTF. For the CDR3, the DNA is TGTGCCAGCAGTTACTCGAACCCAATAAAGACACGGAATGGCTACACCTTC.

This clonotype was seen only a few times. No conserved phenylalanine or tryptophan ends this CDR3, so it is likely a read error. No DNA is shown, since the ends of the CDR3 on it are uncertain; the CDR3 is the one TCRdb lists. V usage is TRBV4-3 and J usage is TRBJ2-7; the table's D call, TRBD2, has no DNA check behind it. The CDR3 region is 11 residues in length, termini included. The germline CDR1 and CDR2 sequences are LGHNA and YSLEER. The CDR3 is CASSQVVTTKS.